Below are 22 T cell receptor beta chains sequenced from a single sample in a study of T cell repertoires in cytomegalovirus infection. No antigen has been assigned to these receptors. A single record per CDR3 protein comes from TCRdb applying MiXCR to the reads. This sample has about 500,000 distinct CDR3 sequences, with 30% to 40% found just once. This sample comprised cultured PBMCs, obtained from culture after CMV antigen stimulation. Receptors were obtained from a human donor in good health (CMV status not recorded). Some clones in this sample may be carry-over from other donors' samples.

This clonotype was seen a few times. The chain couples TRBV11-2 to TRBJ2-1; D unclear. Germline CDR1 is SGHAT and CDR2 is FQNNGV. Trimming took 6 bases from V and 6 from J, leaving 12 bases between them. This CDR3 region has 13 residues. The CDR3 loop reads CASSGGSPNEQFF. CDR3 DNA sequence: TGTGCCAGCAGTGGCGGCAGTCCCAATGAGCAGTTCTTC.

V is TRBV7-2 and J is TRBJ2-1; D possibly matches TRBD1 or TRBD2 (5 bases each). Per the germline V gene, CDR1 is SGHTA and CDR2 is FQGNSA. V shed 5 bases and J shed 10 bases, with 12 bases lying between them. This CDR3 contains 12 residues. The CDR3 nucleotides read TGTGCCAGCAGCCGACAGCGGTCGGAGCAGTTCTTC. It specifies CASSRQRSEQFF.

This clonotype was picked up many times. The gene calls are TRBV7-2 and TRBJ1-4; D is unresolved. The CDR3 has 13 residues. V shed 6 bases and J shed 7 bases, with 12 bases lying between them. The germline V gene encodes CDR1 SGHTA and CDR2 FQGNSA. The chain's CDR3 is CASSRLRGEKLFF. The CDR3 nucleotides read TGTGCCAGCAGTCGTTTACGAGGTGAAAAACTGTTTTTT.

The rearrangement uses TRBV7-4 and TRBJ2-5, with 9 bases aligning to TRBD1. Losses at the gene ends were 6 bases for V and 5 bases for J; bases not matched to a gene: 13. From germline, CDR1 is SGHVT and CDR2 SQSDAQ. The CDR3 contains 16 residues. The CDR3 bases are TGTGCCAGCAGTCCCCTCGGGGACAGGGAGTATGAGACCCAGTACTTC. Translated: CASSPLGDREYETQYF.

J is TRBJ2-3 and V is TRBV5-4, with 11 bases identical to TRBD2. Germline V gene lookup returns CDR1 SGHNT and CDR2 YYREEE (reference sequence). After removal of 3 bases from V and 4 bases from J, the junction contained 4 bases not matched to a gene. This CDR3 is 15 amino acids long. The CDR3 is CASSSGTSGPDTQYF. The DNA of the CDR3 is TGTGCCAGCAGCTCCGGGACTAGCGGCCCAGATACGCAGTATTTT. The variable domain in full, completed from reference TRBV5-4 and TRBJ2-3, reads ETGVTQSPTHLIKTRGQQVTLRCSSQSGHNTVSWYQQALGQGPQFIFQYYREEENGRGNFPPRFSGLQFPNYSSELNVNALELDDSALYLCASSSGTSGPDTQYFGPGTRLTVL.

The rearrangement joins TRBV12-3 or TRBV12-4 to TRBJ1-1, with 7 bases that match TRBD1. J was trimmed by 3 bases and V by 3 bases; bases with no gene match: 4. The length of the CDR3 is 14 residues. The CDR3, as DNA: TGTGCCAGCAGTTTCGGACAGGTTGACACTGAAGCTTTCTTT. Its protein product is CASSFGQVDTEAFF.

The chain is built from TRBV30 and TRBJ1-2, with D hard to call. From germline, CDR1 is GTSNPN and CDR2 SVGIG (reference sequence). The germline V and J ends were trimmed by 2 bases and 8 bases, with 12 bases remaining between them. The CDR3 loop spans 12 amino acids. The CDR3 reads CAWSKGGRGYTF. CDR3 nucleotides: TGTGCCTGGAGTAAGGGCGGTAGAGGCTACACCTTC.

The rearrangement joins TRBV7-9 to TRBJ2-7; 8 positions match TRBD1. J was trimmed by 4 bases and V by 4 bases; bases with no gene match: 9. Germline values: CDR1 SEHNR, CDR2 FQNEAQ (reference sequence). This CDR3 contains 15 residues. The CDR3 loop reads CASSSDRAVGYEQYF. The CDR3 nucleotides read TGTGCCAGCAGCTCGGACAGGGCAGTGGGATACGAGCAGTACTTC.

This clonotype was seen at least ten times. V gene TRBV7-2 combines with J gene TRBJ2-2; 11 bases agree with TRBD2. This CDR3 is built from 15 residues. CDR1 and CDR2 from the germline V gene are SGHTA and FQGNSA. With 4 bases clipped from V and 7 bases from J, the junction kept 5 bases outside the gene matches. The CDR3 spells CASSSTSGRVGELFF. CDR3 bases: TGTGCCAGCAGCTCTACTAGCGGGAGAGTCGGGGAGCTGTTTTTT.

This clonotype was observed a few times. DNA for the CDR3: TGTGCCAGCATCACCGGGACTAGCGCCACGGCCCATTACAATGAGCAGTTCTTC. Its protein is CASITGTSATAHYNEQFF. The V call is TRBV28, the J call TRBJ2-1; TRBD2 matches at 10 bases. V shed 7 bases and J 4 bases; nucleotides not matched to a gene: 16. Per the germline V gene, CDR1 is MDHEN and CDR2 is SYDVKM. This CDR3 region has 18 residues.

In the case of this clonotype: Its ends do not fully match the called genes, so a read error is possible. The chain recombines TRBV2 with TRBJ2-7; 9 bases map to TRBD1. Germline-derived CDR1 and CDR2 are SNHLY and FYNNEI. This CDR3 has 14 residues. The CDR3 protein is CASREDRGLIEQYF. CDR3 nucleotides: TGTGCCAGCAGGGAAGACAGGGGGTTGATCGAGCAGTACTTC.

In the case of this clonotype: One end of the junction fails to match germline, which may point to a read error. The gene calls are TRBV6-6 and TRBJ2-4; 14 positions agree with TRBD2. The CDR3 runs to 13 residues. Germline loops: CDR1 MNHNY, CDR2 SVGAGI (reference sequence). The CDR3 DNA is TGTGCCAGCCTAGGACTAGCGGGAGGTGTGGCGGACTTC. Protein product: CASLGLAGGVADF.

This clonotype was detected a few times. The chain carries TRBV5-1 and TRBJ2-1; unclear D gene. V was pared by 0 bases and J by 8 bases, with 3 bases between. The CDR3 is 11 residues long. Germline V gives CDR1 SGHRS, CDR2 YFSETQ. The CDR3 coding sequence is TGCGCCAGCAGCTTGGAGGATGAGCAGTTCTTC. This encodes CASSLEDEQFF.

The gene calls are TRBV28 and TRBJ2-1, with 16 positions matching TRBD2. CDR1 and CDR2 from the germline V gene are MDHEN and SYDVKM. With V trimmed by 5 bases and J by 5 bases, 9 bases remained unmatched. The CDR3 spans 18 residues. CDR3 bases: TGTGCCAGCAGTGGGGATCCCGGGACTAGCGGGAGGGACAATGAGCAGTTCTTC. It specifies CASSGDPGTSGRDNEQFF.

The J gene is TRBJ2-7, the V gene TRBV7-2, with TRBD1 as a possible D gene (5 bases). Germline loops: CDR1 SGHTA, CDR2 FQGNSA. The length of the CDR3 is 13 residues. Trimming stripped 1 base from V and 2 bases from J, with 6 bases between. The DNA of the CDR3 is TGTGCCAGCAGCTTAGTACAGGCCTACGAGCAGTACGTC. It specifies CASSLVQAYEQYV.

This clonotype came up a few times. The V call is TRBV24-1, the J call TRBJ2-2; no clear D. The CDR3 has 12 residues. V was cut by 5 bases and J by 5 bases, with 5 bases left in between. Looked up from germline, CDR1 is KGHDR and CDR2 is SFDVKD. The CDR3 is CATSVRTGELFF. The CDR3, as DNA: TGTGCCACCAGTGTCAGAACCGGGGAGCTGTTTTTT.

The gene calls are TRBV7-9 and TRBJ1-1, with TRBD1 identical over 7 bases. The CDR3 runs to 14 residues. The V gene's germline CDR1 is SEHNR and CDR2 FQNEAQ (reference sequence). V gave up 11 bases and J gave up 0 bases; unmatched junction bases: 9. Here the CDR3 reads CASQGGNMNTEAFF. The CDR3 bases are TGTGCCTCACAAGGGGGCAACATGAACACTGAAGCTTTCTTT.

This chain uses TRBV29-1 with TRBJ2-2; 7 bases are shared with TRBD1. Germline V lookup: CDR1 SQVTM, CDR2 ANQGSEA. CDR3 length: 14 amino acids. Losses at the gene ends were 7 bases for V and 6 bases for J; bases not matched to a gene: 11. The CDR3 region is CSGRRDSRAGELFF. CDR3 DNA: TGCAGCGGCCGTCGGGACAGTCGGGCCGGGGAGCTGTTTTTT.

The chain couples TRBV12-3 or TRBV12-4 to TRBJ2-2, with TRBD2 matching 10 bases. V lost 4 bases, J lost 1 base, and 0 bases stayed unmatched. The CDR3 contains 15 residues. The CDR3 protein is CASSWTSGNTGELFF. The CDR3 bases are TGTGCCAGCAGTTGGACTAGCGGGAACACCGGGGAGCTGTTTTTT.

The gene calls are TRBV7-9 and TRBJ2-7; 8 bases align to TRBD1. Trimming removed 2 bases from V and 2 bases from J; junction bases left unmatched: 2. CDR1 and CDR2 from the germline V gene are SEHNR and FQNEAQ (reference sequence). The CDR3 sequence is 14 residues long. CDR3 sequence: CASSLQGAPYEQYF. The CDR3 nucleotides are TGTGCCAGCAGCTTACAGGGGGCTCCCTACGAGCAGTACTTC. Together with reference TRBV7-9 and TRBJ2-7, the CDR3 gives the full variable domain: DTGVSQNPRHKITKRGQNVTFRCDPISEHNRLYWYRQTLGQGPEFLTYFQNEAQLEKSRLLSDRFSAERPKGSFSTLEIQRTEQGDSAMYLCASSLQGAPYEQYFGPGTRLTVT.

The CDR3 DNA reads as TGTGCCAGCAGCTTAGGAGAGATGAAGCAGCCCCAGCATTTT. Translating it yields CASSLGEMKQPQHF. This sequence joins TRBV7-9 and TRBJ1-5; D ambiguous. CDR1 SEHNR and CDR2 FQNEAQ come from the germline V gene (reference sequence). CDR3 length equals 14 residues. V lost 1 base to trimming and J lost 7 bases, with 11 bases between them.

The count of this clonotype is one. The chain carries TRBV6-5 and TRBJ2-7, with 8 bases matching TRBD2. The CDR3 sequence is 15 residues long. CDR1 and CDR2 from the germline V gene are MNHEY and SVGAGI. The trim removed 0 bases at V and 5 bases at J, leaving 6 bases unmatched. This chain's CDR3 is CASSYSSSGSHEQYV. CDR3 DNA sequence: TGTGCCAGCAGTTACTCGTCAAGCGGGAGCCACGAGCAGTACGTC.